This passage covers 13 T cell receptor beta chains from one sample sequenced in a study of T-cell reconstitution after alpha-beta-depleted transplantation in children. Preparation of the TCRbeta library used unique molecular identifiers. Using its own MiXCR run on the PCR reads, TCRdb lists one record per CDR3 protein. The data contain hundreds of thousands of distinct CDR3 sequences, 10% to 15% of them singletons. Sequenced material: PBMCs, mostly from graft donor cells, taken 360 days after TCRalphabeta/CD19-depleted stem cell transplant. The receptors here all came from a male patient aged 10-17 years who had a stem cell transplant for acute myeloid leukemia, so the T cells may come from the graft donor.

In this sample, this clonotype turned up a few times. The CDR3: CASSGSGARNTIYF. The CDR3 coding sequence is TGTGCCAGCAGCGGCTCAGGGGCGAGGAACACCATATATTTT. J is TRBJ1-3 and V is TRBV7-9, with D maybe TRBD1 (6 bases). Trimming cost V 5 bases and J 7 bases, with 15 bases left between them. This CDR3 region has 14 residues. Per the germline V gene, CDR1 is SEHNR and CDR2 is FQNEAQ (reference sequence).

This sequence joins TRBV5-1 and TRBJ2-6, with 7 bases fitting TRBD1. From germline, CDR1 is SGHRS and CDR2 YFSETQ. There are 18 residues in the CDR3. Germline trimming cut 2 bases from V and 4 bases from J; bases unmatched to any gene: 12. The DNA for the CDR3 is TGCGCCAGCAGCTTCCTTCCCGGGACAGACCCCGGGGCCAACGTCCTGACTTTC. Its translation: CASSFLPGTDPGANVLTF.

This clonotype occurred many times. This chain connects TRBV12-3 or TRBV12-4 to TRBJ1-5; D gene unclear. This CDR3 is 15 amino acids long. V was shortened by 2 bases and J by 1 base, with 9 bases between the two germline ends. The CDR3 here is CASSLIYGSNQPQHF. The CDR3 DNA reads TGTGCCAGCAGTTTAATCTACGGAAGCAATCAGCCCCAGCATTTT.

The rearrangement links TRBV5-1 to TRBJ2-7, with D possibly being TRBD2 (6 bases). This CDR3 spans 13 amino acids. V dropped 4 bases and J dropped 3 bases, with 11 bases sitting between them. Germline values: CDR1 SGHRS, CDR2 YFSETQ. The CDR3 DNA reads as TGCGCCAGCAGCGCGGGGCTATACTACGAGCAGTACTTC. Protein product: CASSAGLYYEQYF.

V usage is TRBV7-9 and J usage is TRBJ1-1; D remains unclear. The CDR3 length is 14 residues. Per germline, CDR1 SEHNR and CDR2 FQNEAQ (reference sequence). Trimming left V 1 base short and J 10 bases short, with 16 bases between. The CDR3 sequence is CASSLEQIALGAFF. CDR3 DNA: TGTGCCAGCAGCTTAGAACAGATTGCGTTAGGAGCTTTCTTT. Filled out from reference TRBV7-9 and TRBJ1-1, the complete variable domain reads DTGVSQNPRHKITKRGQNVTFRCDPISEHNRLYWYRQTLGQGPEFLTYFQNEAQLEKSRLLSDRFSAERPKGSFSTLEIQRTEQGDSAMYLCASSLEQIALGAFFGQGTRLTVV.

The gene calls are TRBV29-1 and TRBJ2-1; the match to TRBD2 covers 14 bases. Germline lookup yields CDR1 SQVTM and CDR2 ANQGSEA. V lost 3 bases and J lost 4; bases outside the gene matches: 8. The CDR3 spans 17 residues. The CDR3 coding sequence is TGCAGCGTTGAGCCAACACGGACTAGCGGGAGGTACAATGAGCAGTTCTTC. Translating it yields CSVEPTRTSGRYNEQFF.

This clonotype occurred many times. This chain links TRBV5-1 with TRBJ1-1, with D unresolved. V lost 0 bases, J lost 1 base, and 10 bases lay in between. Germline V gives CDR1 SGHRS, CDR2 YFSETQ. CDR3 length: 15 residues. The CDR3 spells CASSLDQIRNTEAFF. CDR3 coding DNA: TGCGCCAGCAGCTTGGATCAGATTCGGAACACTGAAGCTTTCTTT.

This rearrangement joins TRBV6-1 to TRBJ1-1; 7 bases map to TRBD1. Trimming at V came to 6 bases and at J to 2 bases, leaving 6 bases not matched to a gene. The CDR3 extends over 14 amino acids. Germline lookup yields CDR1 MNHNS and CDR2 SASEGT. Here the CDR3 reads CASRRQGVNTEAFF. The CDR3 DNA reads TGTGCCAGCAGGAGACAGGGCGTTAACACTGAAGCTTTCTTT.

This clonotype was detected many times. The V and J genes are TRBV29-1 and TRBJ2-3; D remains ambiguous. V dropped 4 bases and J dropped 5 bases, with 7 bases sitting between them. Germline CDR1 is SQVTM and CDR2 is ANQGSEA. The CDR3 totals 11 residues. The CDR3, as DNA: TGCAGCGTTGCCAGGCAAGATACGCAGTATTTT. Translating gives CSVARQDTQYF.

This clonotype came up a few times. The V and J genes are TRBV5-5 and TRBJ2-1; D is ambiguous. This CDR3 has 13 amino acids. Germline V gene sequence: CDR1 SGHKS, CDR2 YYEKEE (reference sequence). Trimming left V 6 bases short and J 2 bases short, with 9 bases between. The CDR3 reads CASIPQTYNEQFF. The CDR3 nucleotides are TGTGCCAGCATACCGCAGACCTACAATGAGCAGTTCTTC.

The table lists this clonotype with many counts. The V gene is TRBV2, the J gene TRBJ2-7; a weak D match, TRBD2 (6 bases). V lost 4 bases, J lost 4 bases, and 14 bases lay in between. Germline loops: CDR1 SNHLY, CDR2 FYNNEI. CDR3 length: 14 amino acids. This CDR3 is CASSASPGDYEQYV. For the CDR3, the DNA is TGTGCCAGCAGTGCCTCACCGGGGGATTACGAGCAGTACGTC.

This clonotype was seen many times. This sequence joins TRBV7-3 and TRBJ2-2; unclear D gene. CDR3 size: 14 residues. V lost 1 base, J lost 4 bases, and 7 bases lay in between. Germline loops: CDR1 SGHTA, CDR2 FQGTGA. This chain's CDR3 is CASSLRSSTGELFF. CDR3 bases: TGTGCCAGCAGCTTAAGATCGAGCACCGGGGAGCTGTTTTTT.

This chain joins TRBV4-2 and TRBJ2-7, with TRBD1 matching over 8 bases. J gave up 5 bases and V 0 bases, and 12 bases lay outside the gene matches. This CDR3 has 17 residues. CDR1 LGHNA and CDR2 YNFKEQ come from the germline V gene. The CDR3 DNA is TGTGCCAGCAGCCAAGATCTTCTTACAGGGGGAAGGCACGAGCAGTACTTC. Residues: CASSQDLLTGGRHEQYF.